These 21 T cell receptor beta chains were sequenced from one sample in a study of T cell clonality in common variable immunodeficiency. Measured with immunoSEQ multiplex PCR; TCRdb has only the in-frame clones, and not every one. The sample contains 50,000 to 60,000 clones, none of them singletons. Sequenced input: peripheral blood mononuclear cells. These TCRs come from a person aged 18 to 75 in good health.

This clone came up many times. The read terminates 3 residues ahead of where the CDR3 ends, so the germline J gene completes it. The genes are TRBV30 and TRBJ2-3; TRBD1 matches 7 bases. Germline V gene sequence: CDR1 GTSNPN, CDR2 SVGIG (reference sequence). The ends lost 1 base at V and 2 bases at J; junction bases unmatched: 6. The CDR3 runs to 15 residues. CDR3 region: CAWSEGQMVTDTQYF. The sequenced part of the CDR3 DNA is TGTGCCTGGAGTGAGGGACAGATGGTCACAGATACG. The full variable domain, rest sourced from reference TRBV30 and TRBJ2-3, is SQTIHQWPATLVQPVGSPLSLECTVEGTSNPNLYWYRQAAGRGLQLLFYSVGIGQISSEVPQNLSASRPQDRQFILSSKKLLLSDSGFYLCAWSEGQMVTDTQYFGPGTRLTVL.

This clone was counted ten times or more. From the germline J gene comes the end of the CDR3, since the read stops 3 residues before it. The rearrangement joins TRBV5-1 to TRBJ1-1; 8 positions match TRBD1. The CDR3 has 15 amino acids. Germline V gene lookup returns CDR1 SGHRS and CDR2 YFSETQ. The V gene end was trimmed by 3 bases and the J gene end by 0 bases; junction bases not matched to a gene: 4. The DNA read from the CDR3 is TGCGCCAGCAGCTGGAAGACAGGGGTGAACACTGAA. Its protein is CASSWKTGVNTE. The full CDR3 reads CASSWKTGVNTEAFF.

This clone was counted many times. The CDR3 extends 3 residues past the end of the read, so its final part is completed from the germline J gene. This chain connects TRBV30 to TRBJ1-1; D possibly corresponds to TRBD1 (5 bases). Trimming cost V 8 bases and J 0 bases, with 19 bases left between them. CDR1 and CDR2 from the germline V gene are GTSNPN and SVGIG (reference sequence). The CDR3 spans 15 residues. CDR3: CAAPRGMNMNTEAFF. CDR3 bases read: TGTGCCGCCCCAAGGGGAATGAATATGAACACTGAA.

In this sample, this clone turned up many times. The CDR3 goes on 3 residues after the read ends, and that part is filled in from the germline J gene. The rearrangement links TRBV7-9 to TRBJ2-7, with D unresolved. Germline CDR1 is SEHNR and CDR2 is FQNEAQ (reference sequence). V was trimmed by 5 bases and J by 2 bases, leaving 10 bases between them. The CDR3 runs 13 residues. CDR3 region: CASSHPTAYEQYF. CDR3 DNA (partial): TGTGCCAGCAGCCACCCAACTGCCTACGAG.

This clone was detected many times. The CDR3 end is not reached by the read, which stops 3 residues before it; the germline J gene fills it in. The rearrangement links TRBV19 to TRBJ1-4; 10 positions match TRBD1. Losses at the gene ends were 1 base for V and 5 bases for J; bases not matched to a gene: 4. Germline V gives CDR1 LNHDA, CDR2 SQIVND (reference sequence). The CDR3 is made up of 16 amino acids. The CDR3 protein is CASSIAPGQGNEKLFF. CDR3 bases read: TGTGCCAGTAGTATAGCTCCGGGACAGGGGAATGAAAAA. Filled out from reference TRBV19 and TRBJ1-4, the complete variable domain reads DGGITQSPKYLFRKEGQNVTLSCEQNLNHDAMYWYRQDPGQGLRLIYYSQIVNDFQKGDIAEGYSVSREKKESFPLTVTSAQKNPTAFYLCASSIAPGQGNEKLFFGSGTQLSVL.

This clone was counted ten times or more. CDR3 bases read: TGTGCCAGCAGTGAAGGGACAGGCTATGGC. Encoded protein: CASSEGTGYG. The whole CDR3 protein is CASSEGTGYGYTF. This chain joins TRBV6-1 and TRBJ1-2, with 7 bases lining up with TRBD1. The observed sequence ends 3 residues before the CDR3 terminus, with the missing tail filled in from the germline J gene. CDR1 MNHNS and CDR2 SASEGT come from the germline V gene. Trimming removed 1 base from V and 4 bases from J; junction bases left unmatched: 0. The CDR3 has 13 residues.

In this sample, this clone turned up a few times. The sequence runs out 3 residues before the end of the CDR3; the remainder is reconstructed from the germline J gene. The chain couples TRBV7-3 to TRBJ2-5, with 11 bases matching TRBD1. The V gene end was trimmed by 5 bases and the J gene end by 5 bases; junction bases not matched to a gene: 4. Germline V gives CDR1 SGHTA, CDR2 FQGTGA. CDR3 length: 14 amino acids. CDR3 region: CASSPGQGDETQYF. The sequenced CDR3 bases are TGTGCCAGCAGCCCGGGACAGGGGGACGAGACC.

With respect to this clone: Read sequence stops 3 residues before the CDR3 end, and the germline J gene provides the missing end. The same CDR3 is also encoded by other DNA sequences in this sample. The V gene is TRBV7-6, the J gene TRBJ2-3, with TRBD2 matching 14 bases. This CDR3 comprises 15 residues. Germline CDR1 SGHVS, CDR2 FNYEAQ. Trimming removed 5 bases from V and 4 bases from J; junction bases left unmatched: 2. The CDR3 protein is CASSTTSGGADTQYF. The CDR3 DNA, read in part, is TGTGCCAGCAGCACGACTAGCGGGGGGGCAGATACG.

There are many counts of this clone. The CDR3 end is not reached by the read, which stops 3 residues before it; the germline J gene fills it in. The V and J genes are TRBV19 and TRBJ2-3; no clear D gene. Looked up from germline, CDR1 is LNHDA and CDR2 is SQIVND (reference sequence). Trimming removed 1 base from V and 1 base from J, with 12 bases in between. The CDR3 is made up of 16 amino acids. Partial CDR3 DNA: TGTGCCAGTAGTATAGGTACCGCCACTCGCACAGATACG. Its translation is CASSIGTATRTDT. From start to end, the CDR3 is CASSIGTATRTDTQYF.

This clone came up many times. The sequence runs out 3 residues before the end of the CDR3; the remainder is reconstructed from the germline J gene. The V gene is TRBV19, the J gene TRBJ2-4; possibly TRBD1 for D (5 bases). CDR3 size: 14 residues. CDR1 is LNHDA and CDR2 is SQIVND in the germline V gene (reference sequence). The CDR3 loop reads CASTDRNSNQPQYF. Incomplete CDR3 DNA: TGTGCCAGTACTGACAGAAATAGCAATCAGCCT.

This clone was recorded at least ten times. The sequence runs out 3 residues before the end of the CDR3; the remainder is reconstructed from the germline J gene. The chain recombines TRBV19 with TRBJ2-4, with TRBD1 identical over 7 bases. The CDR3 contains 15 residues. Germline assignment: CDR1 LNHDA and CDR2 SQIVND (reference sequence). Germline trimming cut 7 bases from V and 3 bases from J; bases unmatched to any gene: 9. The CDR3 bases that were read are TGTGCCAGTATGCTACGACAGGGTGGCAAAAACATT. Its protein product is CASMLRQGGKNI. The CDR3 in its entirety is CASMLRQGGKNIQYF.

This clone was seen a handful of times. Read coverage stops 3 residues before the CDR3 terminus; the germline J gene supplies the remainder. This sequence joins TRBV16 and TRBJ2-3, with TRBD1 matching 8 bases. The V and J ends lost 0 bases and 1 base, in that order; junction bases with no gene match: 3. Germline loops: CDR1 KGHSY, CDR2 FQNENV. The CDR3 sequence is 16 residues long. CDR3 DNA, as far as it was read: TGTGCCAGCAGCCAATCCACAGGGGGTGGCACAGATACG. Translating it yields CASSQSTGGGTDT. The entire CDR3 reads CASSQSTGGGTDTQYF.

Regarding this clone: The CDR3 goes on 3 residues after the read ends, and that part is filled in from the germline J gene. V gene TRBV2 combines with J gene TRBJ2-5, with D unresolved. The V end was cut by 8 bases, the J end by 5 bases, with 15 bases between. Per the germline V gene, CDR1 is SNHLY and CDR2 is FYNNEI. The CDR3 spans 13 residues. The CDR3 is CASGAFVVETQYF. The sequenced part of the CDR3 DNA is TGTGCCAGCGGTGCCTTCGTTGTTGAGACC.

The sample holds many counts of this clone. Read data end 3 residues before the CDR3 end; the end is taken from the germline J gene. The chain is built from TRBV30 and TRBJ1-2, with D perhaps matching TRBD1 (5 bases). Germline V gene lookup returns CDR1 GTSNPN and CDR2 SVGIG (reference sequence). CDR3 length: 14 amino acids. V lost 0 bases and J lost 4, with 12 bases in between. This CDR3 is CAWSVPGGAYGYTF. CDR3 DNA (partial): TGTGCCTGGAGTGTACCGGGGGGAGCCTATGGC.

This clone was detected many times. The read ends 3 residues before the CDR3 terminus; that terminus is restored from the germline J gene. The chain has TRBV6-2 or TRBV6-3 and TRBJ2-4, with 9 positions matching TRBD1. Unmatched junction bases numbered 4, after V lost 5 bases and J lost 8 bases. The CDR3 spans 13 residues. Germline V gene sequence: CDR1 MNHEY, CDR2 SVGEGT. CDR3 protein: CASSRQGVHIQYF. The sequenced CDR3 bases are TGTGCCAGCAGTCGACAGGGGGTTCACATT.

This clone was observed many times. The read finishes 3 residues shy of the CDR3 end, and the germline J gene is used to complete it. The chain joins TRBV7-2 to TRBJ1-5; 8 positions agree with TRBD1. CDR1 and CDR2 (germline): SGHTA, FQGNSA. The CDR3 has 14 residues. V lost 5 bases, J lost 7 bases, and 7 bases stayed unmatched. The covered CDR3 bases are TGTGCCAGCAGCCTCAGACAGGGGAACCAGCCC. Its translation is CASSLRQGNQP. The entire CDR3 protein is CASSLRQGNQPQHF.

This clone came up many times. The missing CDR3 end, 3 residues past where the read stops, is filled in from the germline J gene. The chain couples TRBV7-6 to TRBJ2-1, with TRBD2 matching 7 bases. In germline, CDR1 is SGHVS, CDR2 FNYEAQ. Trimming removed 6 bases from V and 8 bases from J; junction bases left unmatched: 13. The CDR3 is 15 residues long. CDR3 amino acids: CASRAGLAVSHEQFF. CDR3 DNA (partial): TGTGCCAGCAGAGCGGGGCTAGCCGTCTCGCATGAG.

This clone was counted many times. The read finishes 3 residues shy of the CDR3 end, and the germline J gene is used to complete it. The gene calls are TRBV10-1 and TRBJ2-5; D gene unclear. The CDR3 spans 14 residues. Germline V lookup: CDR1 WNHNN, CDR2 SYGVQD (reference sequence). The V end lost 0 bases, the J end lost 1 base, and 6 bases lay between the germline ends. The CDR3 protein is CASSESGGQETQYF. CDR3 DNA (partial): TGCGCCAGCAGTGAGTCCGGCGGCCAAGAGACC.

The table lists this clone with many counts. The observed sequence ends 3 residues before the CDR3 terminus, with the missing tail filled in from the germline J gene. The chain recombines TRBV20-1 with TRBJ2-5; D may be TRBD1 (6 bases). CDR1 is DFQATT, CDR2 SNEGSKA, per germline (reference sequence). Between the trimmed V and J ends, which lost 5 bases and 0 bases, there was a span of 16 bases. There are 15 residues in the CDR3. The covered CDR3 bases are TGCAGTGCTGAATCGTTGGGACAAGACCAAGAGACC. Its translation: CSAESLGQDQET. The full CDR3 is CSAESLGQDQETQYF.

This clone showed up many times. The read comes to an end 3 residues before the CDR3 does, leaving the germline J gene to fill in the end. The J gene is TRBJ2-5, the V gene TRBV30; 10 bases are a match to TRBD2. The CDR3 loop spans 15 amino acids. V was pared by 4 bases and J by 5 bases, with 10 bases of the junction left unmatched. CDR1 is GTSNPN, CDR2 SVGIG, per germline (reference sequence). The CDR3 bases that were read are TGTGCCTGGAAGGGCAGCGGGAGGGCCTGGGAGACC. The encoded protein is CAWKGSGRAWET. The whole CDR3 is CAWKGSGRAWETQYF.

The table lists this clone with a few counts. The read finishes 3 residues shy of the CDR3 end, and the germline J gene is used to complete it. V gene TRBV2 combines with J gene TRBJ2-7, with 8 nucleotides matching TRBD1. The CDR3 totals 13 residues. Germline CDR1 and CDR2: SNHLY and FYNNEI. J gave up 5 bases and V 6 bases, and 6 bases lay outside the gene matches. The CDR3 loop reads CASSVRGLDEQYF. The sequenced part of the CDR3 DNA is TGTGCCAGCAGCGTCAGGGGGCTCGACGAG.